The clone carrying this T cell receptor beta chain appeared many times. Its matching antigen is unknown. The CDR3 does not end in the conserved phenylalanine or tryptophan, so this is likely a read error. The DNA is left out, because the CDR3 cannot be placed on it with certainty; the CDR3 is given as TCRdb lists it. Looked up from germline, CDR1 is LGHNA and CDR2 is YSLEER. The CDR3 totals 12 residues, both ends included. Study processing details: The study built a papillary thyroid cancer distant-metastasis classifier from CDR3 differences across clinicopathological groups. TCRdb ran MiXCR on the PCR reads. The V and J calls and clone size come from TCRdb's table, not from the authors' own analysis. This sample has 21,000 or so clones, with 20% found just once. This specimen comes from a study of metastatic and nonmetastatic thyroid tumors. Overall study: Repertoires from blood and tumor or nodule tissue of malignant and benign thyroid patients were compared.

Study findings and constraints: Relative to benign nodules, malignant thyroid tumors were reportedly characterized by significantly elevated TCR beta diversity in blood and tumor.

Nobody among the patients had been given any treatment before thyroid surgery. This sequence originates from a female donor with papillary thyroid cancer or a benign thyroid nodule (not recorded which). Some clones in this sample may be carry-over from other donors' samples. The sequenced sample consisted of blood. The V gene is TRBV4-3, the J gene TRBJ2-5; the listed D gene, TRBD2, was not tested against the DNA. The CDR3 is CASSQAGTSGIV.